The clone carrying this T cell receptor beta chain was recorded many times. The antigen remains undetermined. CDR3 and TCR beta VDJ profiling relied on a genomic DNA template. TCRdb reanalysed the reads using MiXCR and keeps one entry per CDR3 protein. The profile shows about 81,000 distinct CDR3 sequences, about half of them singletons. These data belong to a study of CD8+CD57+ T cells in acquired aplastic anemia. As for the study in general: Quantities of DNA derived from sorted CD4+ and CD8+ cells averaged roughly 3.4 ug. Healthy donors had, on average, approximately 9.9 million reads for their CD4+ cells.

Broader study findings: The study identified 25 to 30 CD8+ CDR3 sequences shared by patients and controls.

Trimming cost V 4 bases and J 1 base, with 6 bases left between them. The CDR3 is made up of 13 amino acids. CDR1 is MNHNS, CDR2 SASEGT, per germline. Source material: sorted CD4+, CD8+, or CD8+CD57+ T cells (not recorded which) from PBMCs. The V call is TRBV6-1, the J call TRBJ2-3; no clear D. The clonotype was recovered from a human donor in good health, serving as a control. The CDR3 spells CASSAGGTDTQYF. The CDR3 DNA sequence: TGTGCCAGCAGTGCCGGCGGCACAGATACGCAGTATTTT.